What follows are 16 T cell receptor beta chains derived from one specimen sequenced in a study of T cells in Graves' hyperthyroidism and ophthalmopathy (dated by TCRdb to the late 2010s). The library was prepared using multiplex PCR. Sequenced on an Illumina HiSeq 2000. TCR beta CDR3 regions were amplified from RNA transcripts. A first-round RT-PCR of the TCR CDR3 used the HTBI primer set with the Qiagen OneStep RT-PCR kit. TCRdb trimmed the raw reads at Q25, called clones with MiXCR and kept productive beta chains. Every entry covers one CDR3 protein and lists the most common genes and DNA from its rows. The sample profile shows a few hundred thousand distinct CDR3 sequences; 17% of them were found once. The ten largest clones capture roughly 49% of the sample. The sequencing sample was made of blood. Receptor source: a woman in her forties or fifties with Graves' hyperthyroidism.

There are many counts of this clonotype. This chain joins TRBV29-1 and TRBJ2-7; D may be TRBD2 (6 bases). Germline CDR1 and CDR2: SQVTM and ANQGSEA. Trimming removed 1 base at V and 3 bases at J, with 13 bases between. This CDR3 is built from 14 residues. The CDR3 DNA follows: TGCAGCGTTGAAGTGGGGACTCACAGCTACGAGCAGTACTTC. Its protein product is CSVEVGTHSYEQYF.

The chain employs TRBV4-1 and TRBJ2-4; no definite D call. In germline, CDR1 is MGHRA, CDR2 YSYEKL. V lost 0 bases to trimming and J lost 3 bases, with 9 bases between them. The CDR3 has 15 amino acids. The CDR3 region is CASSQEGGGKNIQYF. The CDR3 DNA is TGCGCCAGCAGCCAAGAGGGCGGCGGCAAAAACATTCAGTACTTC.

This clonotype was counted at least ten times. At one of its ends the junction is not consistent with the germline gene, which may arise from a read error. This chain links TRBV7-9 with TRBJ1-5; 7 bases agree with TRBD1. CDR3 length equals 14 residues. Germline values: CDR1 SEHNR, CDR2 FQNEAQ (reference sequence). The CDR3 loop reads CAGSKTGVGQPQHF. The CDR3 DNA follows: TGTGCCGGCAGCAAAACAGGGGTAGGGCAGCCCCAGCATTTT.

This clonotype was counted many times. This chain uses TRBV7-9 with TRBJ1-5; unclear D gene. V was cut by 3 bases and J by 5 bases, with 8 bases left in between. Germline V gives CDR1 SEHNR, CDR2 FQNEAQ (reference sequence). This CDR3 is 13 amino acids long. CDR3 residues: CASSFSGYQPQHF. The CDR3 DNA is TGTGCCAGCAGCTTCTCCGGCTATCAGCCCCAGCATTTT.

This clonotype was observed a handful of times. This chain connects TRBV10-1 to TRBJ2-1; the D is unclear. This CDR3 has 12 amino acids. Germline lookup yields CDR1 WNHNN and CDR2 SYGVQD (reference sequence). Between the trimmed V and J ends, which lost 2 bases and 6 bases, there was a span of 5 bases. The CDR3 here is CASSETGNEQFF. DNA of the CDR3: TGCGCCAGCAGTGAGACGGGCAATGAGCAGTTCTTC.

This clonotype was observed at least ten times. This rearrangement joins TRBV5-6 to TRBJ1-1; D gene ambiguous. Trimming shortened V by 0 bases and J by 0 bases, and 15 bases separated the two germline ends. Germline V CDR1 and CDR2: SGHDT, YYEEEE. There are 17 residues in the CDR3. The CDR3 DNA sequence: TGTGCCAGCAGCTTGGCCGCGGCGACTCCCGTGAACACTGAAGCTTTCTTT. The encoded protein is CASSLAAATPVNTEAFF.

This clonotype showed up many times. This CDR3 is CASSLFWSDQPQHF. The CDR3 region has the DNA TGTGCCAGCAGTTTATTCTGGAGCGATCAGCCCCAGCATTTT. The chain is built from TRBV12-3 or TRBV12-4 and TRBJ1-5; no clear D. CDR3 length: 14 amino acids. V gave up 2 bases and J gave up 5 bases, with 10 bases separating them.

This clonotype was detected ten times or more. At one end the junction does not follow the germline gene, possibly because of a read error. The CDR3 loop reads CASRIDRGKGNEQFF. CDR3 bases: TGTGCCAGTAGGATAGACAGGGGAAAGGGCAATGAGCAGTTCTTC. The V gene is TRBV19, the J gene TRBJ2-1; 8 bases fit TRBD1. From germline, CDR1 is LNHDA and CDR2 SQIVND (reference sequence). The CDR3 covers 15 residues.

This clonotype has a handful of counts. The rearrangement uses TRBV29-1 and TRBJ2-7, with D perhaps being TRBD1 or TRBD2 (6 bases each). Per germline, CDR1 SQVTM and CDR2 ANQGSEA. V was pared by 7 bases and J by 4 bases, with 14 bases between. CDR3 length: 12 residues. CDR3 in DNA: TGCAGCGGAGCCACGGGGGCTTACGAGCAGTACTTC. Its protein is CSGATGAYEQYF.

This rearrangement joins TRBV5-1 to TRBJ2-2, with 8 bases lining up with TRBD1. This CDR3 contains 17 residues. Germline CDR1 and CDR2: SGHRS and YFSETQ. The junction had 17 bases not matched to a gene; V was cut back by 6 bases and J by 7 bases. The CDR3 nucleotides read TGCGCCAGCAACTTAGGGGCAGGGGGCCTCAAAGGCGGGGAGCTGTTTTTT. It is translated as CASNLGAGGLKGGELFF.

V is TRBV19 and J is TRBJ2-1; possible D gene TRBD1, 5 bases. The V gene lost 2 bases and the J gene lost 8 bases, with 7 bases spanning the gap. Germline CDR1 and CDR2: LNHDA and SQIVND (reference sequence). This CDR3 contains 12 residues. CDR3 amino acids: CASSILGDEQFF. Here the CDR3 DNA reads TGTGCCAGTAGTATATTAGGGGATGAGCAGTTCTTC.

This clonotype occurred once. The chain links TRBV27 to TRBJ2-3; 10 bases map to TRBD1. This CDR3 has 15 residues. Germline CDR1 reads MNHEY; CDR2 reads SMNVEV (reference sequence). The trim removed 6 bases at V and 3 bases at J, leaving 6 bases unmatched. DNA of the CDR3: TGTGCCAGCAGGTATCCGGGACAGGGGACAGATACGCAGTATTTT. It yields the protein CASRYPGQGTDTQYF.

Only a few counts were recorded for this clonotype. This chain's CDR3 is CASSIRGFPYGYTF. CDR3 nucleotides: TGTGCCAGTAGTATAAGAGGTTTTCCCTATGGCTACACCTTC. This chain links TRBV19 with TRBJ1-2; D remains unclear. V was pared by 2 bases and J by 4 bases, with 11 bases between. In germline, CDR1 is LNHDA, CDR2 SQIVND (reference sequence). The CDR3 loop spans 14 amino acids.

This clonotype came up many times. The DNA of the CDR3 is TGTGCCTGGAGTGAGGGGAGGACTGAAGCTTTCTTT. Translating it yields CAWSEGRTEAFF. The V and J genes are TRBV30 and TRBJ1-1, with a tentative D call TRBD1 (5 bases). The V gene lost 1 base and the J gene lost 5 bases, with 8 bases spanning the gap. Per the germline V gene, CDR1 is GTSNPN and CDR2 is SVGIG (reference sequence). The CDR3 loop spans 12 amino acids.

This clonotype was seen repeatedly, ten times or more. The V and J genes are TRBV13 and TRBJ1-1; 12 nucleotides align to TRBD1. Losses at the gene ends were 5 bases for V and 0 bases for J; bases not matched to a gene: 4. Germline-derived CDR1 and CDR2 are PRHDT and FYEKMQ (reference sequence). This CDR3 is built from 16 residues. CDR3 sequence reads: CASSRDRGLLNTEAFF. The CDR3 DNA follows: TGTGCCAGCAGCCGGGACAGGGGGCTCTTGAACACTGAAGCTTTCTTT.

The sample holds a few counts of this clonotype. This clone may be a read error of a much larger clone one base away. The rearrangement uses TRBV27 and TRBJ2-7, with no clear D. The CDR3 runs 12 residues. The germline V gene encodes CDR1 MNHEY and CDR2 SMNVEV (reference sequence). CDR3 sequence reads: CASSSHLYEQCF. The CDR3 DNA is TGTGCCAGCAGTTCTCACTTGTACGAGCAGTGCTTC.